This T cell receptor beta chain was observed in a study of OX40 agonist ivuxolimab in advanced cancers. Whole-study context: The dose-escalation group included hepatocellular carcinoma, melanoma, renal cell carcinoma and head and neck cancer.

Using immunoSEQ multiplex PCR, the repertoire was profiled, and TCRdb retains in-frame clones only, with some absent. The table lists 65,000 to 95,000 clones, around 86% of them singletons. Points on this clone: Its antigen is unknown.

Study observations and caveats: Clones of CD4+ and CD8+ blood T cells grew by week 6 at doses of 0.1 to 3.0 mg/kg. Relative to CD4+, CD8+ T cells held more expanded clones on average.

Systemic immunosuppression or autoimmune disease history was grounds to exclude patients. The length of the CDR3 is 20 residues. V lost 6 bases to trimming and J lost 4 bases; unmatched junction nucleotides: 21. Germline V gene data show CDR1 as SGHRS and CDR2 as YFSETQ. The chain carries TRBV5-1 and TRBJ2-6; TRBD2 matches at 8 bases. The receptor's source is an adult with an advanced solid tumor such as melanoma, head and neck, liver or kidney cancer. The sequencing here drew on CD4+ or CD8+ T cells sorted from blood, taken in a trial of the OX40 agonist ivuxolimab. CDR3 sequence: CASTTSFGTSTSYGANVLTF. The CDR3 DNA follows: TGCGCCAGCACCACCTCCTTTGGGACTAGTACGTCCTACGGGGCCAACGTCCTGACTTTC. The whole variable domain, remainder taken from reference TRBV5-1 and TRBJ2-6, is KAGVTQTPRYLIKTRGQQVTLSCSPISGHRSVSWYQQTPGQGLQFLFEYFSETQRNKGNFPGRFSGRQFSNSRSEMNVSTLELGDSALYLCASTTSFGTSTSYGANVLTFGAGSRLTVL.